The clone carrying this TCR beta chain occurred many times. Its cognate antigen is unknown. This table comes from immunoSEQ multiplex PCR, and its TCRdb copy is limited to in-frame clones, with some not included. The sample yields approximately 20,000 clones, without any singletons. The entry originates in a study of T cell clonality in common variable immunodeficiency. Study outcomes and limitations: Reportedly, TCR beta sequences from common variable immunodeficiency showed fewer deletions and N-nucleotide insertions.

The sequencing input was peripheral blood mononuclear cells. The clonotype was recovered from a human donor with common variable immunodeficiency.

The covered CDR3 bases are TGTGCCAGCAGCTTAGGGCAGATTTATAGCAATCAGCCC. Translating it yields CASSLGQIYSNQP. The CDR3, in full, reads CASSLGQIYSNQPQHF. The chain links TRBV7-8 to TRBJ1-5; D not certain. The read ends 3 residues early relative to the CDR3; the germline J gene fills the gap. The CDR3 has 16 amino acids. Trimming removed 1 base at V and 0 bases at J, with 10 bases between. Germline CDR1 and CDR2: SGHVS and FQNEAQ.